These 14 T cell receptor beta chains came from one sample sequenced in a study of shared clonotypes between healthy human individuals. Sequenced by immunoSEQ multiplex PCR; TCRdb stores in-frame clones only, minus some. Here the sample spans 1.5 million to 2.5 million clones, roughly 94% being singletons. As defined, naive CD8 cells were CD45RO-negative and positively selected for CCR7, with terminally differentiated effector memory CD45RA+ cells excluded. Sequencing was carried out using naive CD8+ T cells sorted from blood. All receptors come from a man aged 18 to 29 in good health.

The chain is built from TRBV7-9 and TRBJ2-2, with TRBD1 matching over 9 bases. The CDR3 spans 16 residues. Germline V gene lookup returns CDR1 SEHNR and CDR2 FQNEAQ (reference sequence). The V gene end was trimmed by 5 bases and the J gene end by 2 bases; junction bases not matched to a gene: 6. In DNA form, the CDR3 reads TGTGCCAGCAGCGACGTGGGACAGGGCAACACCGGGGAGCTGTTTTTT. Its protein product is CASSDVGQGNTGELFF.

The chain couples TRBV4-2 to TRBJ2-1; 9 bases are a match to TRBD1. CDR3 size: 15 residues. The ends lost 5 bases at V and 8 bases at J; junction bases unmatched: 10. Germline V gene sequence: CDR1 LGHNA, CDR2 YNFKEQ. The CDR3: CASSWTGALVDEQFF. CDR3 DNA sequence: TGTGCCAGCAGCTGGACAGGGGCCTTAGTCGATGAGCAGTTCTTC.

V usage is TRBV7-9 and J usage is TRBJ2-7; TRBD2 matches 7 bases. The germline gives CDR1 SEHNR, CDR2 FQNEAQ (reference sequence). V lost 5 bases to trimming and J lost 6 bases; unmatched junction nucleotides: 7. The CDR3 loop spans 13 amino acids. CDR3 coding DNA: TGTGCCAGCAGCCCGCGGGAGAGGGGCGAGCAGTACTTC. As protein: CASSPRERGEQYF.

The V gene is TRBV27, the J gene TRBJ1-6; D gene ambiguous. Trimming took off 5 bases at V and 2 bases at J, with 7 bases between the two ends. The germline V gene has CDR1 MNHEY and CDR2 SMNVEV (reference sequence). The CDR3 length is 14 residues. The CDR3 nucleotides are TGTGCCAGCAGTCCCACAACCTATAATTCACCCCTCCACTTT. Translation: CASSPTTYNSPLHF.

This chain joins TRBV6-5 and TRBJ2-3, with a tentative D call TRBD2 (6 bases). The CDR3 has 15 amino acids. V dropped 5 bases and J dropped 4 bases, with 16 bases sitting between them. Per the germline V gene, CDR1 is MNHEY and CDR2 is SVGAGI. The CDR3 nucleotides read TGTGCCAGCAGTCGTCCCGGGACTTACCCAGATACGCAGTATTTT. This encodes CASSRPGTYPDTQYF.

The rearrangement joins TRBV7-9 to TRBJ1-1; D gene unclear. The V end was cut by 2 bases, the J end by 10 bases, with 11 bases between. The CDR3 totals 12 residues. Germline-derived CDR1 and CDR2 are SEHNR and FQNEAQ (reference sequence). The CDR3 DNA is TGTGCCAGCAGCTTACCGGACCTGAGAGCTTTCTTT. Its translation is CASSLPDLRAFF.

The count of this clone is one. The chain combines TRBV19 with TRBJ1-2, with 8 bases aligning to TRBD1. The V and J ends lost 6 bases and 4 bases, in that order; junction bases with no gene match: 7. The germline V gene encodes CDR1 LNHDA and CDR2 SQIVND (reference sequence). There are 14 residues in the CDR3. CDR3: CASRPTGTGYGYTF. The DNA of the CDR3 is TGTGCCAGTAGGCCGACCGGGACAGGCTATGGCTACACCTTC. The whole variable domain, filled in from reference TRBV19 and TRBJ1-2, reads DGGITQSPKYLFRKEGQNVTLSCEQNLNHDAMYWYRQDPGQGLRLIYYSQIVNDFQKGDIAEGYSVSREKKESFPLTVTSAQKNPTAFYLCASRPTGTGYGYTFGSGTRLTVV.

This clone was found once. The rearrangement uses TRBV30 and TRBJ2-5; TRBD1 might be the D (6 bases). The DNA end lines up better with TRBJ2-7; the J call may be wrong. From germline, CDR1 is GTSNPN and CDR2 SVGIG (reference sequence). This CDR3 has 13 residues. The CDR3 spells CAWEQGSSYEQYF. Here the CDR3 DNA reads TGTGCCTGGGAACAGGGAAGCTCCTACGAGCAGTACTTC.

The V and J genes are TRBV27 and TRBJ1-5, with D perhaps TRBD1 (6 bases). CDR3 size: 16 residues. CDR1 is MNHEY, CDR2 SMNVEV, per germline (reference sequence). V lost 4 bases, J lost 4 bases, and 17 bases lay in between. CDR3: CASSSWGLLGNQPQHF. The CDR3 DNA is TGTGCCAGCAGTTCTTGGGGGCTACTTGGAAATCAGCCCCAGCATTTT.

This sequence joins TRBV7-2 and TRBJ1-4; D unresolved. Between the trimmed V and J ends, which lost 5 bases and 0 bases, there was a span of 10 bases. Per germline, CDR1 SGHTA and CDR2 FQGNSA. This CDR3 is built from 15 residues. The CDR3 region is CASSLYSATNEKLFF. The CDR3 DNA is TGTGCCAGCAGCCTATACAGTGCAACTAATGAAAAACTGTTTTTT.

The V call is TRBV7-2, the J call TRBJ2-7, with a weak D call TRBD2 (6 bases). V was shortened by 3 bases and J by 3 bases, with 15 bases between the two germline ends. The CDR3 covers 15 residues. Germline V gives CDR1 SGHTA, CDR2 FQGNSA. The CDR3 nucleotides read TGTGCCAGCAGCTTGGGACTGAGCGAAGACTACGAGCAGTACTTC. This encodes CASSLGLSEDYEQYF. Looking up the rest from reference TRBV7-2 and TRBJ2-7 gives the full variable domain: GAGVSQSPSNKVTEKGKDVELRCDPISGHTALYWYRQSLGQGLEFLIYFQGNSAPDKSGLPSDRFSAERTGGSVSTLTIQRTQQEDSAVYLCASSLGLSEDYEQYFGPGTRLTVT.

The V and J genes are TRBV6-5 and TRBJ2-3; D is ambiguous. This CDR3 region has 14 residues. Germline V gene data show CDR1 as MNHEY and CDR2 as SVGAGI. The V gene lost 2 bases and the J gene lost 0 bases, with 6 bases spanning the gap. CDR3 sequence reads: CASSYQESTDTQYF. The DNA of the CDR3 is TGTGCCAGCAGTTACCAGGAAAGCACAGATACGCAGTATTTT.

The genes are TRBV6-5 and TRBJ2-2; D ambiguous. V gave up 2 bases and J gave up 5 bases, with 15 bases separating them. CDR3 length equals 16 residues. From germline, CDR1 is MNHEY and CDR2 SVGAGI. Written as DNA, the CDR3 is TGTGCCAGCAGTTACGACCTAACAGTAATAACCGGGGAGCTGTTTTTT. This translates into CASSYDLTVITGELFF.

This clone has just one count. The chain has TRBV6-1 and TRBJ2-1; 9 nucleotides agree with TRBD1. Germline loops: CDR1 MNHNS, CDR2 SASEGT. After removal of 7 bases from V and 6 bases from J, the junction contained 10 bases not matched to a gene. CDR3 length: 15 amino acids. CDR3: CASIPPGQGINEQFF. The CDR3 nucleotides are TGTGCCAGCATCCCCCCGGGACAGGGTATCAATGAGCAGTTCTTC.